This T cell receptor beta chain was recovered during a study of TIL therapy for anti-PD-1-resistant metastatic lung cancer. As for the study in general: Most patients had lung adenocarcinoma. By whole-exome sequencing, median non-synonymous tumor mutation burden was approximately 1.4 mutations per megabase.

Sequencing used immunoSEQ v3. The table came from immunoSEQ multiplex PCR; TCRdb's copy has only in-frame clones and leaves some out. The profile shows thousands of clones, about 61% of them singletons. The CDR3 extends over 17 amino acids. V was clipped by 4 bases and J by 1 base; unmatched bases: 10. From germline, CDR1 is MNHNS and CDR2 SASEGT. Specified time point: pre-treatment sample, taken before nivolumab and TIL therapy. Most excised metastases sampled were pleural nodules or supraclavicular lymph nodes. Progressing patients received lymphodepletion, expanded TIL infusion and IL-2. This sample comprised tumor tissue, obtained at baseline. The clonotype was recovered from a person aged 25 to 79 with non-small cell lung cancer. The rearrangement links TRBV6-1 to TRBJ1-1; TRBD1 matches 9 bases. CDR3 amino acids: CASSGQRAGQGNTEAFF. The CDR3 bases are TGTGCCAGCAGTGGACAACGGGCGGGACAGGGGAACACTGAAGCTTTCTTT.